The 7 T cell receptor beta chains in this list originate from one sample, sequenced in a study of blood T cell repertoires in COVID-19 (TCRdb year 2020). Library method: the immunoSEQ multiplex PCR assay. Entries here come from immuneACCESS through TCRdb and include only in-frame sequences with V and J called. Some clones fail to appear in such tables; in the studies checked, an unresolved V gene covers under half of the shortfall, and the cause of the remainder is unknown. The sample includes more than 300,000 clones, with 85% to 90% observed a single time. The ten biggest clones cover roughly 10% of the sample. Sample: PBMCs or T cells enriched from blood (not recorded which). The receptor set was obtained from a young woman who had recovered from COVID-19.

J is TRBJ2-5 and V is TRBV19; 9 bases line up with TRBD1. Trimming removed 3 bases from V and 2 bases from J; junction bases left unmatched: 7. There are 16 residues in the CDR3. Germline CDR1 reads LNHDA; CDR2 reads SQIVND (reference sequence). CDR3 loop: CASSIAPGQGQETQYF. The CDR3 DNA reads TGTGCCAGTAGTATTGCCCCCGGACAGGGGCAAGAGACCCAGTACTTC. The complete variable domain, with remaining parts taken from reference TRBV19 and TRBJ2-5, reads DGGITQSPKYLFRKEGQNVTLSCEQNLNHDAMYWYRQDPGQGLRLIYYSQIVNDFQKGDIAEGYSVSREKKESFPLTVTSAQKNPTAFYLCASSIAPGQGQETQYFGPGTRLLVL.

CDR3 in amino acids: CASSPTGSQPQHF. Written as DNA, the CDR3 is TGTGCCAGCAGCCCAACAGGGAGCCAGCCCCAGCATTTT. The chain is built from TRBV7-9 and TRBJ1-5; possible D gene TRBD1, 6 bases. Germline V gene lookup returns CDR1 SEHNR and CDR2 FQNEAQ (reference sequence). V shed 5 bases and J shed 7 bases, with 12 bases lying between them. CDR3 length: 13 amino acids.

CDR3 in DNA: TGTGCCAGCAGCTTAACAGGGTTAAATGAAAAACTGTTTTTT. It specifies CASSLTGLNEKLFF. This chain links TRBV11-2 with TRBJ1-4, with TRBD1 as a possible D gene (6 bases). The V end lost 2 bases, the J end lost 5 bases, and 9 bases lay between the germline ends. This CDR3 comprises 14 residues. CDR1 and CDR2 (germline): SGHAT, FQNNGV.

The rearrangement joins TRBV5-4 to TRBJ2-7; 13 bases line up with TRBD2. The germline V gene has CDR1 SGHNT and CDR2 YYREEE (reference sequence). V trimming: 4 bases; J trimming: 6 bases; junction bases outside the gene matches: 4. This CDR3 has 14 amino acids. The CDR3 DNA reads as TGTGCCAGCAGCAGAGGACTAGCGGGAGTCGAGCAGTACTTC. Translating it yields CASSRGLAGVEQYF.

This chain links TRBV10-3 with TRBJ1-1; D is unclear. The CDR3 is 13 amino acids. Germline values: CDR1 ENHRY, CDR2 SYGVKD. The germline V and J ends were trimmed by 3 bases and 5 bases, with 10 bases remaining between them. CDR3 in amino acids: CAISDGVRTEAFF. For the CDR3, the DNA is TGTGCCATCAGTGACGGGGTGAGGACTGAAGCTTTCTTT.

The V and J genes are TRBV29-1 and TRBJ2-7; 8 bases agree with TRBD1. With V trimmed by 2 bases and J by 3 bases, 9 bases remained unmatched. Per germline, CDR1 SQVTM and CDR2 ANQGSEA. There are 15 residues in the CDR3. The CDR3 reads CSVERFSDRGYEQYF. The CDR3 coding sequence is TGCAGCGTTGAACGATTCAGTGACAGGGGCTACGAGCAGTACTTC.

V usage is TRBV7-8 and J usage is TRBJ2-3; tentative D call: TRBD1 (6 bases). With 7 bases removed from V and 7 bases from J, the gap between germline ends came to 15 bases. Per germline, CDR1 SGHVS and CDR2 FQNEAQ. The CDR3 is made up of 13 amino acids. CDR3 nucleotides: TGTGCCAGCACCGTGGTGGGGGCAAATACGCAGTATTTT. Its protein product is CASTVVGANTQYF.